The source of this T cell receptor (beta chain) is a study of shared clonotypes between healthy human individuals. Findings and limits, study-wide: The study found lower generation probabilities in non-shared clonotypes than in those shared by all four donors.

Per the study methods: ImmunoSEQ yielded junction-only sequences lacking quality scores, so filtering differed. TCRdb's copy holds only in-frame clones and misses some; the assay was immunoSEQ multiplex PCR. V and J calls and clone size are those listed in that table; D and trimming were worked out from the DNA. Of over a million clones listed, 70% to 80% are singletons. This clone was observed a handful of times. Its antigen is still unknown. The study separated CD4+ cells into CD45RA+ naive and CD45RA-negative memory subsets. CDR1 and CDR2 (germline): SEHNR, FQNEAQ (reference sequence). The V and J ends lost 5 bases and 9 bases respectively, with 19 bases between them. The length of the CDR3 is 15 residues.

This sequence originates from a man aged 18 to 29 in good health. Some clones in this sample may be carry-over from other donors' samples. The chain joins TRBV7-9 to TRBJ2-2; possible D gene TRBD2, 5 bases. Specimen: memory CD4+ T cells from PBMCs. Described subset: CD45RA-negative fraction. The CDR3 reads CASSPRGPPTWELFF. Written as DNA, the CDR3 is TGTGCCAGCAGCCCTAGAGGGCCCCCCACGTGGGAGCTGTTTTTT.